Listed here are 14 T cell receptor beta chains from one sample, sequenced in a study of blood T cells in healthy people across ages. A second PCR of roughly 7 to 11 cycles used a sample-barcoded 5' primer and a J-beta primer mix. TCRdb re-derived calls from the 5' RACE reads in MiXCR, one entry per CDR3 protein. The sample lists around 690,000 distinct CDR3 sequences; around three fifths were seen once. Sequencing was done on a sample of blood. These receptors all come from a man in his 60s in good health.

The rearrangement links TRBV12-3 or TRBV12-4 to TRBJ1-2, with 11 bases aligning to TRBD1. The CDR3 has 16 residues. The junction had 10 bases not matched to a gene; V was cut back by 5 bases and J by 5 bases. This CDR3 is CASSPPGTGGVYGYTF. The CDR3, as DNA: TGTGCCAGCAGTCCCCCGGGGACAGGGGGTGTATATGGCTACACCTTC.

Of note for this clonotype: An end of the junction does not agree with germline; a read error may underlie this. The chain combines TRBV12-3 or TRBV12-4 with TRBJ2-3, with 11 bases fitting TRBD1. The CDR3 covers 15 residues. Here the CDR3 DNA reads TGTGCCAGCAGCAAGGACAGGGGGCGGACAGATGCGCAGTATTTT. Its protein is CASSKDRGRTDAQYF.

This rearrangement joins TRBV6-5 to TRBJ2-7; D may match TRBD1 or TRBD2 (5 bases each). The CDR3 loop spans 16 amino acids. V was shortened by 2 bases and J by 3 bases, with 17 bases between the two germline ends. Germline V lookup: CDR1 MNHEY, CDR2 SVGAGI. The chain's CDR3 is CASSYGGTSPLYEQYF. The CDR3 region has the DNA TGTGCCAGCAGTTACGGGGGTACCTCCCCCCTCTACGAGCAGTACTTC.

This chain links TRBV2 with TRBJ2-1; TRBD2 aligns across 12 bases. V shed 9 bases and J 6 bases; nucleotides not matched to a gene: 9. Germline V gene data show CDR1 as SNHLY and CDR2 as FYNNEI. CDR3 size: 15 residues. The CDR3 DNA reads TGTGCCAGTAGAAGGGGGACTAGCGGGTCCAATGAGCAGTTCTTC. This gives the protein CASRRGTSGSNEQFF.

This clonotype occurred a few times. The V gene is TRBV20-1, the J gene TRBJ2-5, with a possible D match to TRBD2 (6 bases). There are 14 residues in the CDR3. V was cut by 1 base and J by 4 bases, with 13 bases left in between. The germline CDR1 and CDR2 sequences are DFQATT and SNEGSKA (reference sequence). This chain's CDR3 is CSARGPGVGETQYF. CDR3 coding DNA: TGCAGTGCTAGAGGGCCGGGGGTCGGAGAGACCCAGTACTTC.

This clonotype occurred a few times. The V gene is TRBV29-1, the J gene TRBJ1-2; maybe TRBD1 (5 bases). This CDR3 has 13 residues. Per germline, CDR1 SQVTM and CDR2 ANQGSEA. Trimming took off 4 bases at V and 0 bases at J, with 9 bases between the two ends. The CDR3: CSVAPTANYGYTF. The DNA of the CDR3 is TGCAGCGTTGCCCCGACAGCTAACTATGGCTACACCTTC.

The chain is built from TRBV7-8 and TRBJ2-5, with D perhaps TRBD1 (6 bases). Trimming cost V 5 bases and J 4 bases, with 17 bases left between them. The CDR3 extends over 15 amino acids. The V gene's germline CDR1 is SGHVS and CDR2 FQNEAQ. CDR3 sequence: CASSANRDTGETQYF. Here the CDR3 DNA reads TGTGCCAGCAGCGCGAACCGGGACACGGGAGAGACCCAGTACTTC.

This clonotype was recorded once. The chain couples TRBV20-1 to TRBJ2-5; 10 nucleotides align to TRBD2. The CDR3 sequence is 18 residues long. The V segment lost 0 bases and the J segment 1 base; nucleotides outside the gene matches: 11. Germline V gene lookup returns CDR1 DFQATT and CDR2 SNEGSKA (reference sequence). CDR3 residues: CSARDLELAGGIQETQYF. The CDR3 nucleotides read TGCAGTGCTAGAGATCTCGAGTTAGCGGGGGGAATCCAAGAGACCCAGTACTTC.

This clonotype appeared a few times. This rearrangement joins TRBV18 to TRBJ2-3; 10 nucleotides agree with TRBD2. The CDR3 covers 15 residues. Germline V lookup: CDR1 KGHSH, CDR2 LQKENI. V was clipped by 3 bases and J by 7 bases; unmatched bases: 7. The CDR3 here is CASSPSGGARNTQYF. CDR3 sequence (DNA): TGTGCCAGCTCACCGAGCGGGGGGGCTAGAAATACGCAGTATTTT.

This clonotype was recorded a few times. This sequence joins TRBV3-1 and TRBJ1-2, with D tentatively TRBD1 (6 bases). CDR3 length: 13 amino acids. Germline values: CDR1 LGHDT, CDR2 YNNKEL (reference sequence). Trimming removed 1 base from V and 7 bases from J, with 10 bases in between. DNA for the CDR3: TGTGCCAGCAGCCAAGCAGGGGACGGTGGCTACACCTTC. Translated: CASSQAGDGGYTF.

The genes are TRBV5-1 and TRBJ2-1; D might be TRBD2 (6 bases). V lost 5 bases and J lost 3, with 15 bases in between. The length of the CDR3 is 15 residues. Germline CDR1 reads SGHRS; CDR2 reads YFSETQ. In DNA, the CDR3 is TGCGCCAGCAGGAGTGGGGAGGTTGTCTACAATGAGCAGTTCTTC. It yields the protein CASRSGEVVYNEQFF.

The rearrangement uses TRBV12-3 or TRBV12-4 and TRBJ2-3; 9 nucleotides match TRBD2. With 6 bases clipped from V and 3 bases from J, the junction kept 10 bases outside the gene matches. The CDR3 is made up of 16 amino acids. The CDR3 region is CASSPAKAGGTDTQYF. DNA for the CDR3: TGTGCCAGCAGCCCTGCGAAAGCGGGGGGAACAGATACGCAGTATTTT.

The rearrangement links TRBV12-3 or TRBV12-4 to TRBJ1-6, with a weak D call TRBD1 (6 bases). V lost 6 bases to trimming and J lost 9 bases, with 15 bases between them. The CDR3 runs to 14 residues. Here the CDR3 reads CASSPRGGVSPLHF. The CDR3 nucleotides read TGTGCCAGCAGCCCCAGGGGCGGAGTTTCACCCCTCCACTTT.

This clonotype has only a few counts. This chain connects TRBV11-2 to TRBJ2-5; 8 positions match TRBD1. The DNA matches TRBJ2-7 better at its end, which makes the J call doubtful. Germline V lookup: CDR1 SGHAT, CDR2 FQNNGV. CDR3 length equals 14 residues. In DNA, the CDR3 is TGTGCCAGCAGCACGTTCGGGACAGGAGCCGAGCAGTACTTC. The encoded protein is CASSTFGTGAEQYF.